This T cell receptor beta chain was profiled in a study of spatial heterogeneity in lung cancer. Losses at the gene ends were 0 bases for V and 6 bases for J; bases not matched to a gene: 6. This CDR3 comprises 15 residues. Germline V gene data show CDR1 as LGHNA and CDR2 as YSLEER. This clonotype was recorded a few times. Documented time point: blood at routine non-recurrence follow-up after resection. Sequencing of whole RNA from tumor, nontumor lung or frozen PBMC involved no sorting. TCRdb called the 5' RACE reads again in MiXCR, with one record for every CDR3 protein. The sample has 51,000 or so distinct CDR3 sequences, around 6.7% seen once.

The sequencing here drew on PBMCs, taken at follow-up. This chain uses TRBV4-3 with TRBJ2-7; 9 bases align to TRBD2. The sequence derives from a female donor with early-stage non-small cell lung cancer. CDR3 coding DNA: TGCGCCAGCAGCCAAGATTGGCGGGGGGGGAGCGAGCAGTACTTC. Amino acids: CASSQDWRGGSEQYF.